This is a list of T cell receptor beta chains from one sample in a study of cytomegalovirus exposure and HLA in healthy donors. Method: immunoSEQ multiplex PCR; TCRdb's copy keeps in-frame clones and lacks some. The sample contains about 160,000 clones, approximately 78% of which appear only once. Sample: PBMCs. These receptors originate from a male donor in good health and CMV-seropositive. Each CDR3 is given with its conserved first and last residue. The order of the fields is D gene, clone size, J gene, CDR3 length, V gene, CDR3 protein, CDR3 DNA. The D gene is left open where the match is weak. Clone size, where shown, is once, few, many, or a class for clones that have expanded.

D: .; size: .; J: TRBJ2-1; length: 15; V: TRBV6-4; CDR3: CASSDLGGSYNEQFF; DNA: TGTGCCAGCAGTGACTTGGGGGGTAGCTACAATGAGCAGTTCTTC
D: TRBD1; size: .; J: TRBJ2-5; length: 15; V: TRBV7-2; CDR3: CASSPDRGRSQTQYF; DNA: TGTGCCAGCAGCCCGGACAGGGGGCGCAGCCAGACCCAGTACTTC
D: TRBD2; size: .; J: TRBJ2-5; length: 17; V: TRBV27; CDR3: CASSATSGRTRGGAQYF; DNA: TGTGCCAGCAGTGCGACTAGCGGGAGGACCCGGGGAGGGGCCCAGTACTTC
D: TRBD2; size: .; J: TRBJ2-5; length: 16; V: TRBV5-4; CDR3: CASSSRTSGGMETQYF; DNA: TGTGCCAGCAGCTCCCGGACTAGCGGGGGGATGGAGACCCAGTACTTC
D: .; size: .; J: TRBJ1-1; length: 13; V: TRBV14; CDR3: CASSQTGNTEAFF; DNA: TGTGCCAGCAGCCAGACAGGAAACACTGAAGCTTTCTTT
D: .; size: .; J: TRBJ2-2; length: 16; V: TRBV9; CDR3: CASSVGASANTGELFF; DNA: TGTGCCAGCAGCGTAGGGGCTAGCGCTAACACCGGGGAGCTGTTTTTT
D: TRBD2; size: once; J: TRBJ2-5; length: 15; V: TRBV11-2; CDR3: CASSSPSGKQETQYF; DNA: TGTGCCAGCAGCTCCCCTAGCGGGAAGCAAGAGACCCAGTACTTC
D: .; size: .; J: TRBJ1-5; length: 15; V: TRBV5-1; CDR3: CASSLDPGANQPQHF; DNA: TGCGCCAGCAGCTTGGACCCGGGAGCGAATCAGCCCCAGCATTTT
D: TRBD2; size: few; J: TRBJ2-1; length: 16; V: TRBV27; CDR3: CASSSGRLAGDNEQFF; DNA: TGTGCCAGCAGTTCCGGACGCCTAGCGGGGGACAATGAGCAGTTCTTC
D: .; size: .; J: TRBJ2-2; length: 15; V: TRBV4-1; CDR3: CASSQEPGFTGELFF; DNA: TGCGCCAGCAGCCAAGAGCCAGGATTCACCGGGGAGCTGTTTTTT
D: .; size: .; J: TRBJ1-5; length: 15; V: TRBV5-5; CDR3: CASSLIPSSNQPQHF; DNA: TGTGCCAGCAGCTTGATCCCTTCTAGCAATCAGCCCCAGCATTTT
D: TRBD1; size: .; J: TRBJ1-1; length: 12; V: TRBV10-1; CDR3: CASSEGQGKAFF; DNA: TGCGCCAGCAGTGAAGGACAGGGGAAAGCTTTCTTT
D: TRBD1; size: .; J: TRBJ1-2; length: 15; V: TRBV9; CDR3: CASSVVPDRDHGYTF; DNA: TGTGCCAGCAGCGTAGTTCCGGACAGGGATCATGGCTACACCTTC
D: .; size: .; J: TRBJ2-1; length: 15; V: TRBV6-1; CDR3: CASSEAPSSYNEQFF; DNA: TGTGCCAGCAGTGAAGCCCCGAGCTCCTACAATGAGCAGTTCTTC
D: .; size: .; J: TRBJ1-4; length: 16; V: TRBV5-6; CDR3: CASSLGGLGTNEKLFF; DNA: TGTGCCAGCAGCTTGGGCGGGCTCGGGACTAATGAAAAACTGTTTTTT
D: .; size: .; J: TRBJ2-3; length: 11; V: TRBV2; CDR3: CAVVLGDTQYF; DNA: TGTGCCGTTGTACTAGGGGATACGCAGTATTTT
D: .; size: .; J: TRBJ2-1; length: 15; V: TRBV10-3; CDR3: CAISGSGYSYNEQFF; DNA: TGTGCCATCAGTGGTAGCGGATATTCCTACAATGAGCAGTTCTTC
D: TRBD2; size: .; J: TRBJ2-1; length: 16; V: TRBV27; CDR3: CASSSSASGTYNEQFF; DNA: TGTGCCAGCAGTTCGTCAGCTAGCGGGACATACAATGAGCAGTTCTTC
D: TRBD1; size: .; J: TRBJ1-1; length: 12; V: TRBV27; CDR3: CASSSGDRVAFF; DNA: TGTGCCAGCAGTTCAGGTGACAGGGTCGCTTTCTTT
D: TRBD1; size: .; J: TRBJ2-3; length: 15; V: TRBV7-9; CDR3: CASSFGQGVTDTQYF; DNA: TGTGCCAGCAGCTTCGGACAGGGGGTGACAGATACGCAGTATTTT
D: .; size: few; J: TRBJ1-1; length: 14; V: TRBV4-3; CDR3: CASSQDSLAGEAFF; DNA: TGCGCCAGCAGCCAGGACAGCTTAGCGGGTGAAGCTTTCTTT
D: TRBD2; size: .; J: TRBJ2-5; length: 16; V: TRBV19; CDR3: CASSILRTSGQETQYF; DNA: TGTGCCAGTAGTATCTTAAGGACTAGCGGACAAGAGACCCAGTACTTC
D: TRBD1; size: .; J: TRBJ1-1; length: 16; V: TRBV5-4; CDR3: CASSKGPTGQNTEAFF; DNA: TGTGCCAGCAGCAAAGGACCGACAGGGCAGAACACTGAAGCTTTCTTT
D: TRBD2; size: .; J: TRBJ2-1; length: 13; V: TRBV19; CDR3: CASRAWSGDEQFF; DNA: TGTGCCAGTAGAGCCTGGAGCGGGGATGAGCAGTTCTTC
D: .; size: .; J: TRBJ2-1; length: 13; V: TRBV30; CDR3: CAWSVRDTSEQFF; DNA: TGTGCCTGGAGTGTCCGAGACACAAGTGAGCAGTTCTTC
D: .; size: .; J: TRBJ1-5; length: 15; V: TRBV7-2; CDR3: CASSLVLAVNQPQHF; DNA: TGTGCCAGCAGCTTAGTCCTGGCAGTCAATCAGCCCCAGCATTTT
D: TRBD2; size: .; J: TRBJ2-2; length: 16; V: TRBV4-3; CDR3: CASSPHASGTSGELFF; DNA: TGCGCCAGCAGCCCCCATGCTAGCGGGACTTCCGGGGAGCTGTTTTTT
D: TRBD1; size: .; J: TRBJ1-6; length: 14; V: TRBV2; CDR3: CASSGQGHNSPLHF; DNA: TGTGCCAGCAGTGGACAGGGACATAATTCACCCCTCCACTTT
D: .; size: .; J: TRBJ1-4; length: 14; V: TRBV7-6; CDR3: CASSLGGTIEKLFF; DNA: TGTGCCAGCAGCTTGGGGGGGACCATTGAAAAACTGTTTTTT
D: .; size: .; J: TRBJ1-1; length: 14; V: TRBV6-5; CDR3: CASSTSTGLTEAFF; DNA: TGTGCCAGCAGTACTTCTACAGGGTTGACTGAAGCTTTCTTT
D: .; size: .; J: TRBJ2-4; length: 18; V: TRBV15; CDR3: CATSRDPEGRRAKNSQYF; DNA: TGTGCCACCAGCAGAGATCCTGAGGGGAGGAGAGCCAAAAACAGTCAGTACTTC
D: .; size: .; J: TRBJ1-1; length: 14; V: TRBV4-3; CDR3: CASSQDKTHTEAFF; DNA: TGCGCCAGCAGCCAAGATAAAACACACACTGAAGCTTTCTTT
D: TRBD2; size: .; J: TRBJ2-3; length: 18; V: TRBV6-1; CDR3: CASSERAGVPLSTDTQYF; DNA: TGTGCCAGCAGTGAGAGAGCGGGGGTTCCACTTAGCACAGATACGCAGTATTTT
D: .; size: .; J: TRBJ1-1; length: 13; V: TRBV28; CDR3: CASWEVAGDWAFF; DNA: TGTGCCAGCTGGGAAGTGGCAGGGGATTGGGCTTTCTTT
D: TRBD1; size: .; J: TRBJ2-7; length: 15; V: TRBV5-4; CDR3: CASSLSGTASYEQYF; DNA: TGTGCCAGCAGCCTTTCCGGGACAGCCTCCTACGAGCAGTACTTC
D: .; size: .; J: TRBJ1-2; length: 12; V: TRBV5-1; CDR3: CASSSTQYGYTF; DNA: TGCGCCAGCAGCTCGACACAGTATGGCTACACCTTC
D: TRBD1; size: .; J: TRBJ1-5; length: 13; V: TRBV2; CDR3: CASRGTAYQPQHF; DNA: TGTGCCAGCAGGGGGACAGCCTATCAGCCCCAGCATTTT